Sequencing of this TCR beta chain was carried out in a study of blood T cells in healthy people across ages. Using a J-beta primer mix together with a sample-barcoded 5' primer, a second PCR was run for roughly 7 to 12 cycles. TCRdb fed the 5' RACE reads into MiXCR, producing one record per CDR3 protein. The sample has about 280,000 distinct CDR3 sequences, roughly 26% seen once. Comment on this clonotype: Sequence at one end of the junction differs from germline and may be a read error.

Germline CDR1 ENHRY, CDR2 SYGVKD. The CDR3 has 15 amino acids. This rearrangement joins TRBV10-3 to TRBJ2-5; D is possibly TRBD2 (6 bases). The J call may be in error: the DNA end matches TRBJ2-1 better. This TCR came from a woman in her 70s in good health. The specimen was blood. The CDR3 bases are TGTGCCATCAGTGAGTCCGGGGCGGGGAACAATGAACAGTTCTTC. Translating gives CAISESGAGNNEQFF.